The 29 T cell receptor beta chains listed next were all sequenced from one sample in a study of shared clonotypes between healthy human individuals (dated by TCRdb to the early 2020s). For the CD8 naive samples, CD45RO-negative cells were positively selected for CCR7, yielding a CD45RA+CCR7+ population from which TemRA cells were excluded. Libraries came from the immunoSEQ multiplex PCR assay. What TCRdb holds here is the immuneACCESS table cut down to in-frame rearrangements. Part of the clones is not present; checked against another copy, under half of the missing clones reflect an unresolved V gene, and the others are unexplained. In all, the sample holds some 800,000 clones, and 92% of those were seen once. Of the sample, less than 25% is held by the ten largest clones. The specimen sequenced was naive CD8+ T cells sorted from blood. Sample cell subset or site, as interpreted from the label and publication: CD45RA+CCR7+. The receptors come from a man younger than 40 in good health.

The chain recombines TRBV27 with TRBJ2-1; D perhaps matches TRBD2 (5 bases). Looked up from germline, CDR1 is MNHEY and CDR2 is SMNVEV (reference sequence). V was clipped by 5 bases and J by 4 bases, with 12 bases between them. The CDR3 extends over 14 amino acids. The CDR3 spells CASSGEGGYNEQFF. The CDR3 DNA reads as TGTGCCAGCAGTGGTGAGGGCGGATACAATGAGCAGTTCTTC.

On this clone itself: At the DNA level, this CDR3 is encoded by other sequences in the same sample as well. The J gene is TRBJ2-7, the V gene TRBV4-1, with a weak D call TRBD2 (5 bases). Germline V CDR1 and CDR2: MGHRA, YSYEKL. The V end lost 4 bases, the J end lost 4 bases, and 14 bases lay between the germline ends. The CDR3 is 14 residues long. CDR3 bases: TGCGCCAGCAGCCCACGAGAGGGTGGGTACGAGCAGTACTTC. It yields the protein CASSPREGGYEQYF.

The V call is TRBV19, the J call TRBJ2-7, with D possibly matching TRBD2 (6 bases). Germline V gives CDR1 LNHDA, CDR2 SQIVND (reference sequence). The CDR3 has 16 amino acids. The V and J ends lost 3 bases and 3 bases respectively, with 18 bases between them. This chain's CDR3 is CASSINLRRDHYEQYF. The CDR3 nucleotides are TGTGCCAGTAGTATTAATCTGCGGCGGGACCACTACGAGCAGTACTTC.

The CDR3 DNA reads as TGTGCCAGCAGCTCGAGGTGGGGAGCCGGGGAGCTGTTTTTT. It encodes CASSSRWGAGELFF. The V call is TRBV7-2, the J call TRBJ2-2, with D possibly TRBD2 on 5 matching bases. The germline V gene has CDR1 SGHTA and CDR2 FQGNSA. The CDR3 is made up of 14 amino acids. Trimming cost V 4 bases and J 6 bases, with 12 bases left between them.

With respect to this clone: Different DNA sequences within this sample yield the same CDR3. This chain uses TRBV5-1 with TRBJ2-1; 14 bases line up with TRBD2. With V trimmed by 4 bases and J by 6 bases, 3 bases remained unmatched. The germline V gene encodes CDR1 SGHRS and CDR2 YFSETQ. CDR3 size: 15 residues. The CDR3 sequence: CASSPGTSGSNEQFF. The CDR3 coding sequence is TGCGCCAGCAGCCCAGGGACTAGCGGGAGCAATGAGCAGTTCTTC.

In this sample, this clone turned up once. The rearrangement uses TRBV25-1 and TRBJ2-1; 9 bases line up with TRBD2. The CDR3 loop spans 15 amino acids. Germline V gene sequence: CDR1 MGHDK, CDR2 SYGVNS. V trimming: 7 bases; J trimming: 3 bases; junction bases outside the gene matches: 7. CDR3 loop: CASTPGTSFYNEQFF. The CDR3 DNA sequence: TGTGCCAGCACTCCTGGGACTAGCTTCTACAATGAGCAGTTCTTC.

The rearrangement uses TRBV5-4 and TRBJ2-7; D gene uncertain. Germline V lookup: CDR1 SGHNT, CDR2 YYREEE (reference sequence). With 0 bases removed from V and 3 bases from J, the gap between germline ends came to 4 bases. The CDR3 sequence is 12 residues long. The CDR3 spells CASSLDNYEQYF. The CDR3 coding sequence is TGTGCCAGCAGCTTGGACAACTACGAGCAGTACTTC.

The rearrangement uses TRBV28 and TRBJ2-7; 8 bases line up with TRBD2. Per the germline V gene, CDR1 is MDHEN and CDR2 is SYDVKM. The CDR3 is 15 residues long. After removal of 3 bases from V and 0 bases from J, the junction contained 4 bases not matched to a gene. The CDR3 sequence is CASSLRGTSSYEQYF. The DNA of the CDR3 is TGTGCCAGCAGTTTGCGCGGGACTAGCTCCTACGAGCAGTACTTC.

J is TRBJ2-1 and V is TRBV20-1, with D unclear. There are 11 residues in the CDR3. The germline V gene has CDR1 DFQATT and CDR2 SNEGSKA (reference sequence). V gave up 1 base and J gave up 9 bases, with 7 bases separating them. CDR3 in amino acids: CSARATSEQFF. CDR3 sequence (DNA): TGCAGTGCTAGAGCTACGAGTGAGCAGTTCTTC.

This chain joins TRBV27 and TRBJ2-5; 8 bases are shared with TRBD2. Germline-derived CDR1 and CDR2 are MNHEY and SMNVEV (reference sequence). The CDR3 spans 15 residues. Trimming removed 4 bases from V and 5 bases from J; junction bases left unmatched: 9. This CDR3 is CASSSRLAPVETQYF. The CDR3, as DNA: TGTGCCAGCAGTTCAAGACTAGCGCCAGTGGAGACCCAGTACTTC.

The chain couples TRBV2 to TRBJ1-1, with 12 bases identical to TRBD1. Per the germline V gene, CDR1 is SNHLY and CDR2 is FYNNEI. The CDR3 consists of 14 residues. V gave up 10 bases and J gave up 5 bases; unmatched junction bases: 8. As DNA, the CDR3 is TGTGCCATACCGGGACAGGGGGCGCGGACTGAAGCTTTCTTT. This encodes CAIPGQGARTEAFF.

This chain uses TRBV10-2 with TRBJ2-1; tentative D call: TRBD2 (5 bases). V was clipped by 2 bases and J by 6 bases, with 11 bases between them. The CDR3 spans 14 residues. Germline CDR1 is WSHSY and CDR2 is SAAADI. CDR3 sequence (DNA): TGCGCCAGCAGTGAGGGCAGCGGAGTCAATGAGCAGTTCTTC. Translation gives CASSEGSGVNEQFF.

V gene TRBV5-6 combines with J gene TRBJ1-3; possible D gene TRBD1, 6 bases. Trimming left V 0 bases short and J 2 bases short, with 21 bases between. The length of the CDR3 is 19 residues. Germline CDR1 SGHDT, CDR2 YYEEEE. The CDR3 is CASSLVWGGQGIPGNTIYF. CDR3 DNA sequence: TGTGCCAGCAGCTTGGTATGGGGGGGCCAGGGGATCCCTGGAAACACCATATATTTT.

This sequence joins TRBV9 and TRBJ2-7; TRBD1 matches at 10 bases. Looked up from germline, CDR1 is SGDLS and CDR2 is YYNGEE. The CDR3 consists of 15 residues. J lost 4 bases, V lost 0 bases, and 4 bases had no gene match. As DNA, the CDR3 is TGTGCCAGCAGCGTAGCGACAGGGGGCTTGTACGAGCAGTACTTC. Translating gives CASSVATGGLYEQYF.

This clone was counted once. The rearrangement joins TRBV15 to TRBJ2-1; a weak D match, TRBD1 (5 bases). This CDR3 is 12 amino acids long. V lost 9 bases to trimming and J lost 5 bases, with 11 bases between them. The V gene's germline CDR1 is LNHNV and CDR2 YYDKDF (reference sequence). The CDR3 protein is CATIDSNNEQFF. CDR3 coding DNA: TGTGCCACGATCGACAGTAACAATGAGCAGTTCTTC.

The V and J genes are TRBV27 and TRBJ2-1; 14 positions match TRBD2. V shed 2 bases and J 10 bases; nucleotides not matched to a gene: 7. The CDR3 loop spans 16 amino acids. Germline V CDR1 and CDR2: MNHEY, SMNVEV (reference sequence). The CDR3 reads CASSLTGTSGSGEQFF. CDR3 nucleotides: TGTGCCAGCAGTTTAACCGGGACTAGCGGGAGCGGCGAGCAGTTCTTC.

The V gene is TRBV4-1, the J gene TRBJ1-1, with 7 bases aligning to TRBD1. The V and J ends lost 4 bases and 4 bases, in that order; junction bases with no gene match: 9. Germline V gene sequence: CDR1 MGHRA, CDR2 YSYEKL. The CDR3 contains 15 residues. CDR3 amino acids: CASSRVTGTRTEAFF. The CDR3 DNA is TGCGCCAGCAGCCGAGTGACAGGGACTCGCACTGAAGCTTTCTTT.

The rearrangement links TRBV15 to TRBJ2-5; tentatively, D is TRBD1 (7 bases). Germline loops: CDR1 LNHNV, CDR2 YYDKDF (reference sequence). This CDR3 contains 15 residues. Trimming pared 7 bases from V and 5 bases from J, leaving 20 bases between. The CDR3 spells CATKWAGQTAETQYF. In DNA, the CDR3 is TGTGCCACCAAATGGGCGGGACAGACTGCGGAGACCCAGTACTTC.

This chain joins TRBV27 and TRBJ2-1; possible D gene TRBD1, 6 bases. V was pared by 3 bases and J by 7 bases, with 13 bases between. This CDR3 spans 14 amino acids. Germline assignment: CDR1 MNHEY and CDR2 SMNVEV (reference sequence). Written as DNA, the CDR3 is TGTGCCAGCAGTTTTCTGAGACAGGATAATGAGCAGTTCTTC. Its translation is CASSFLRQDNEQFF.

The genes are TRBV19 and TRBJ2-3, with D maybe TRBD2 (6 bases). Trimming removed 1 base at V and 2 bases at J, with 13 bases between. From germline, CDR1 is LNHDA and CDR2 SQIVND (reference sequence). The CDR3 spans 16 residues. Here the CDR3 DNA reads TGTGCCAGTAGTATAGGTGCGGGAAGTAACACAGATACGCAGTATTTT. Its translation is CASSIGAGSNTDTQYF.

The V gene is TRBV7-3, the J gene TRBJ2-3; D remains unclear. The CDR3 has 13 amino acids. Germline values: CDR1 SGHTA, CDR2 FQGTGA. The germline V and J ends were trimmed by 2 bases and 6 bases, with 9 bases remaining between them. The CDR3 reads CASSLALGDTQYF. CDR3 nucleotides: TGTGCCAGCAGCTTAGCTCTCGGGGATACGCAGTATTTT.

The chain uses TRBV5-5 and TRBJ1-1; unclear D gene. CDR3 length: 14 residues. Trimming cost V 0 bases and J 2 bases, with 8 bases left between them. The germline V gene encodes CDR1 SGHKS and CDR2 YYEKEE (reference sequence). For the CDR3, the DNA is TGTGCCAGCAGCTTGGACAGACCTAACACTGAAGCTTTCTTT. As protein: CASSLDRPNTEAFF.

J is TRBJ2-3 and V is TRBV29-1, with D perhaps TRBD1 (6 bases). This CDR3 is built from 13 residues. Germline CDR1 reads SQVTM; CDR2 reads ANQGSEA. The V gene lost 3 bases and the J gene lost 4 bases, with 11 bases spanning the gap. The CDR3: CSVEQGQADTQYF. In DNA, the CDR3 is TGCAGCGTTGAGCAGGGGCAGGCAGATACGCAGTATTTT.

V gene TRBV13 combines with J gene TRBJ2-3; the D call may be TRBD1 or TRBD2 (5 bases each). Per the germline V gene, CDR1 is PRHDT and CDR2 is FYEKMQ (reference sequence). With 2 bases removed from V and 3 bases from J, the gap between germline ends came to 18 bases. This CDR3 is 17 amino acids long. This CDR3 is CASSLRDPAGLTDTQYF. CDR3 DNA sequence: TGTGCCAGCAGCTTAAGGGACCCTGCAGGGTTGACAGATACGCAGTATTTT.

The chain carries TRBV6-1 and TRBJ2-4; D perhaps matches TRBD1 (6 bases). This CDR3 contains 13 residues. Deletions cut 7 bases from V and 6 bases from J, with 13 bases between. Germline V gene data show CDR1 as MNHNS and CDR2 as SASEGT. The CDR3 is CASNYPDRNIQYF. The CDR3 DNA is TGTGCCAGCAATTATCCGGACAGAAACATTCAGTACTTC.

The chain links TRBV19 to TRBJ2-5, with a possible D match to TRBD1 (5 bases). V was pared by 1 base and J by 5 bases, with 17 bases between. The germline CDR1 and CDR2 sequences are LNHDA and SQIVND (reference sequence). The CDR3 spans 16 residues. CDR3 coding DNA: TGTGCCAGTAGTATAGCAGGGTATGGGGAAAGGGAGACCCAGTACTTC. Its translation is CASSIAGYGERETQYF.

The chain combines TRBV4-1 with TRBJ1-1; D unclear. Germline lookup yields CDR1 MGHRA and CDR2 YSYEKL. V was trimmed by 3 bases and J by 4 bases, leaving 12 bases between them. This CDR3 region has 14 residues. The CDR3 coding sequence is TGCGCCAGCAGCCATTCACCCGCGGGCACTGAAGCTTTCTTT. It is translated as CASSHSPAGTEAFF.

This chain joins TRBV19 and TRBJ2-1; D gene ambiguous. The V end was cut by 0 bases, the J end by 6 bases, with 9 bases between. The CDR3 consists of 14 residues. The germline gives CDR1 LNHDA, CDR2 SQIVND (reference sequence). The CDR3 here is CASSIEGSLNEQFF. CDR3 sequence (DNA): TGTGCCAGTAGTATAGAGGGCAGCCTCAATGAGCAGTTCTTC.

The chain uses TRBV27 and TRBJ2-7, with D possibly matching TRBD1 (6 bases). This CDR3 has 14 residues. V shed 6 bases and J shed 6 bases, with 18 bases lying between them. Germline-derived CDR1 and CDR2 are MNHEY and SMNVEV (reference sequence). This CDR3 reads CASSPGTNVFEQYF. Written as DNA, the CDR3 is TGTGCCAGCAGCCCCGGGACAAACGTTTTCGAGCAGTACTTC.